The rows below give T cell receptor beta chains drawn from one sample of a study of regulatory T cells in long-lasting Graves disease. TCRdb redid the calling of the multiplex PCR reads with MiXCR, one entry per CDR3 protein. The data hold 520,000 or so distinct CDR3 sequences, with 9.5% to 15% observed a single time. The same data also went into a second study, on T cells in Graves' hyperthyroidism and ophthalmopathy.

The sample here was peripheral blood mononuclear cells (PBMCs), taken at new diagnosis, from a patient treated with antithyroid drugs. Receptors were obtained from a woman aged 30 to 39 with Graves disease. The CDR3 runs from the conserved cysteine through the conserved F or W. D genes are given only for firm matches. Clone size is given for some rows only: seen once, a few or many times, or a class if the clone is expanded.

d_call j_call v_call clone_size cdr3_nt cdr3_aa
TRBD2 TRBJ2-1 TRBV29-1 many TGCAGCGTTACCCGGGAGGTCTACAATGAGCAGTTCTTC CSVTREVYNEQFF
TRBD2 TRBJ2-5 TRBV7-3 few TGTGCCAGCAGCATCACCGGGACTAGCGGTTGGGAGACCCAGTACTTC CASSITGTSGWETQYF
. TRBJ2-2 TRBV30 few TGTGCCTGGATAAGGGACACTGGATGGGAGCTGTTTTTT CAWIRDTGWELFF
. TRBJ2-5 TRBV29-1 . TGCAGCGCCGAGGTAGGGAGGCGGGAGACCCAGTACTTC CSAEVGRRETQYF
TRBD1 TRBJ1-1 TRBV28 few TGTGCCAGCAGGAACAGGGGGGCCGACACTGAAGCTTTCTTC CASRNRGADTEAFF
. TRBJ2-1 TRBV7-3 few TGTGCCAGCAGCACACAGGGTCCTGGGGGGGATGAGCAGTTCTTC CASSTQGPGGDEQFF
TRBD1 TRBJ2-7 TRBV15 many TGTGCCACCAGCCGCCCGACAGGGGGCTTGAATGAGCAGTACTTC CATSRPTGGLNEQYF
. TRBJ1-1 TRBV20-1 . TGCAGTGCTCTTTGGGGGGGGGTCACTGAAGCTTTCTTT CSALWGGVTEAFF
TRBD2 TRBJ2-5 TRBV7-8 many TGTGCCAGCAGCTTAGGGGACTACTACCCAGAGACCCAGTACTTC CASSLGDYYPETQYF
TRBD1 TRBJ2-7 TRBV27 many TGTGCCAGCAGCCCTCGGGACAGGGGATCAAAGCAGTACTTC CASSPRDRGSKQYF
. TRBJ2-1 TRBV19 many TGTGCCAGTAGTATTATCGCCTCTTACAATGAGCAGTTCTTC CASSIIASYNEQFF
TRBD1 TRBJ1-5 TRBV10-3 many TGTGCCACGAAAGATCCGGGACAGGGGATTCAGCCCCAGCATTTT CATKDPGQGIQPQHF
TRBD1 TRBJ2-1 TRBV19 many TGTGCCAGTAGTGACGGGACAGCCTACAATGAGCAGTTCTTC CASSDGTAYNEQFF
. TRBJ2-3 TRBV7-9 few TGCGCCAGCAGCGCTTCACTAGCAAATACGCAGTATTTT CASSASLANTQYF
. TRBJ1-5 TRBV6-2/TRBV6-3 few TGTGCCAGCAGACCATCGGGTGGCCATCAGCCCCAGCATTTT CASRPSGGHQPQHF
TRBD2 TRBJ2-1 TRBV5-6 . TGTGCCAGCAGCTTGATGGGGAAACTAGCGGGAAGGGGGTACAATGAGCAGTTCTTC CASSLMGKLAGRGYNEQFF
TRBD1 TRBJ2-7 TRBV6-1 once TGTGCCAGCCGGACCACAGGGGAAGGATACGAGCAGTACTTC CASRTTGEGYEQYF
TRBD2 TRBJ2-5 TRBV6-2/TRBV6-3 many TGTGCCAGCAGTAGGCCCCGATCTAGCGGGCTTCAAGAGACCCAGTACTTC CASSRPRSSGLQETQYF
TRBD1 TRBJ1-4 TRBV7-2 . TGTGCCAGCAGCGCGTCTTTCAGGGGGCGTTGGTCTTCGGCTAATGAAAAACTGTTTTTT CASSASFRGRWSSANEKLFF
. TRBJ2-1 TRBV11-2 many TGTGCCAGCAGTTCGACAGGATACTACAATGAGCAGTTCTTC CASSSTGYYNEQFF
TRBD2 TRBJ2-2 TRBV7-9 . TGTGCCAGCAGCTTCTCACTCGAAGCGGGATACACCGGGGAGCTGTTTTTT CASSFSLEAGYTGELFF
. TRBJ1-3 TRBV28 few TGTGCCAGCATGAAAGGGGGTAACACCATATATTTT CASMKGGNTIYF
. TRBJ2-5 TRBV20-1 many TGCAGTGCTCGCAGGGGCCTGGAGACCCAGTACTTC CSARRGLETQYF
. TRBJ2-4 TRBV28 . TGTGCCAGCAGTTTACGTCCCAGCGGAAACATTCAGTGCTTC CASSLRPSGNIQCF
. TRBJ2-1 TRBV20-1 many TGCAGTGCTAGAGATAAGGCTAGCGTGTGGTCTAGCTCCTACAATGAGCAGTTCTTC CSARDKASVWSSSYNEQFF
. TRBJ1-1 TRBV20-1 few TGCAGTGTGGAATTCGGGACATCCATGAACACTGAAGCTTTCTTT CSVEFGTSMNTEAFF
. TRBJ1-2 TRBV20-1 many TGCAGTGCCTTGCACCGGGGGGGTCGTGAAGGCTACACCTTC CSALHRGGREGYTF
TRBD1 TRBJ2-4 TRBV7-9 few TGTGCCAGCAGCCGCTATGCGGACAGGAAAAACATTCAGTACTTC CASSRYADRKNIQYF
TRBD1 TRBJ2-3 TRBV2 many TGTGCCAGCAGTGAAGTCGGGACAGGGTCCGTAGATACGCAGTATTTT CASSEVGTGSVDTQYF
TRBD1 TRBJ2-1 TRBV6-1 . TGTGCCAGCAGTATGGGGACAGGGGGGAAGTTCTTC CASSMGTGGKFF
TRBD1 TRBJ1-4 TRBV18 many TGTGCCAGCTCCCGGACAGGGAGCGAAAAACTGTTTTTT CASSRTGSEKLFF
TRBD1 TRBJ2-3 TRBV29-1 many TGCAGCGTTGTTTCGGACAGGAGTTTCACAGATACGCAGTATTTT CSVVSDRSFTDTQYF
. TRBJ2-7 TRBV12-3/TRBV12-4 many TGTGCCAGCATCGTTGGCAGGGTAGGGCAGTACTTC CASIVGRVGQYF
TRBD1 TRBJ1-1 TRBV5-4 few TGTGCCAGCAGCTTGGCCCCGACAGGGCCGACTGAAGCTTTCTTT CASSLAPTGPTEAFF
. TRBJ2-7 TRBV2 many TGTGCCAGCAGTCCCGGTCTTCCCCCCTACGAGCAGTACTTC CASSPGLPPYEQYF
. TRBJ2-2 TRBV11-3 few TGTGCCAGCAGCTGGACAGCCGGGGAGCTGTTTTTT CASSWTAGELFF
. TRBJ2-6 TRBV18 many TGTGCCAGCTCACCACTTGCTCAGGGATCTGGGGCCAACGTCCTGACTTTC CASSPLAQGSGANVLTF
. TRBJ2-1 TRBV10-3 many TGTGCCATCAGTGAATGGAGGGCAGATCGGGGCAATGAGCAGTTCTTC CAISEWRADRGNEQFF
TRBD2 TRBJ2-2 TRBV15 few TGTGCCGCGGGGGGGTCCGGGGAGCTGTTTTTT CAAGGSGELFF
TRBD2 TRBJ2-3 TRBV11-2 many TGTGCCAGCAGCTTATCCAGGTTGGGTAGCGGGGCTAGCACAGATACGCAGTATTTT CASSLSRLGSGASTDTQYF
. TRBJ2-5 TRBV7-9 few TGTGCCAGCAGGCGCCGGGAGACCCAGTACTTC CASRRRETQYF
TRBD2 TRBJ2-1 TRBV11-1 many TGTGCCAGCAGCTTAGTAACTAGCGGGAGACGGAATGAGCAGTTCTTC CASSLVTSGRRNEQFF
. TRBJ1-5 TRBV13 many TGTGCCAGCAGCTCCCGGGCCTACAATCAGCCCCAGCATTTT CASSSRAYNQPQHF
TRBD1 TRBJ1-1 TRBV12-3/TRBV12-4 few TGTGCCAGCAGCCGGCCCGGGACAGGGGTCATGAACACTGAAGCTTTCTTT CASSRPGTGVMNTEAFF
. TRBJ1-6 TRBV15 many TGTGCCACCAGCAACGACTTTAATTCACCCCTCCACTTT CATSNDFNSPLHF